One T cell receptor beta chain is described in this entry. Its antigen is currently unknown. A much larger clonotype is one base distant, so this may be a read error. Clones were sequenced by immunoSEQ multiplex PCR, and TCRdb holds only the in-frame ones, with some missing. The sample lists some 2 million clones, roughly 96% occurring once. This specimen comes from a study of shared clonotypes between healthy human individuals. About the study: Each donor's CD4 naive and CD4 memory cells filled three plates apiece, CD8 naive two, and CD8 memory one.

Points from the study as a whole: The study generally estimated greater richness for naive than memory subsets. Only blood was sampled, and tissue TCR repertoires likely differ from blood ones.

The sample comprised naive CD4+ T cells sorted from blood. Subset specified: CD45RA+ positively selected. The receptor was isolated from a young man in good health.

For the CDR3, the DNA is TGTGCCAGCAGCCGGGATAGCTATGGCTACACCTTC. As protein: CASSRDSYGYTF. The chain couples TRBV4-2 to TRBJ1-2, with no clear D. CDR3 size: 12 residues. Germline loops: CDR1 LGHNA, CDR2 YNFKEQ. With 4 bases removed from V and 4 bases from J, the gap between germline ends came to 7 bases.